Following are 12 T cell receptor beta chains from one sample sequenced in a study of T cell responses to AZD1222 COVID-19 vaccine. Data came from immunoSEQ multiplex PCR; TCRdb stores just in-frame clones and leaves some out. The sample shows 100,000 to 150,000 clones, around 91% of them seen only once. This material consisted of peripheral blood, taken on day 0 of AZD1222 vaccination. The origin of the receptors is an adult in good health.

The chain combines TRBV5-4 with TRBJ2-7; a weak D match, TRBD2 (5 bases). This CDR3 has 15 amino acids. Germline loops: CDR1 SGHNT, CDR2 YYREEE (reference sequence). V was clipped by 4 bases and J by 2 bases, with 16 bases between them. CDR3: CASSLGSPSPYEQYF. The CDR3 nucleotides are TGTGCCAGCAGCCTAGGGAGCCCGTCTCCCTACGAGCAGTACTTC.

V is TRBV5-1 and J is TRBJ2-3; 10 bases are a match to TRBD1. The CDR3 extends over 18 amino acids. Germline trimming cut 1 base from V and 2 bases from J; bases unmatched to any gene: 10. The germline CDR1 and CDR2 sequences are SGHRS and YFSETQ. The CDR3 DNA reads as TGCGCCAGCAGCTTGACCGGGACAGGGGACGTGACCACAGATACGCAGTATTTT. Amino acids: CASSLTGTGDVTTDTQYF.

The J gene is TRBJ2-7, the V gene TRBV19, with D tentatively TRBD1 (6 bases). CDR3 length: 11 amino acids. Trimming left V 10 bases short and J 9 bases short, with 16 bases between. Germline V gene data show CDR1 as LNHDA and CDR2 as SQIVND (reference sequence). The CDR3 DNA sequence: TGTGCCACTCTGGGACAAGGGAGGCAGTACTTC. This sequence encodes CATLGQGRQYF.

The rearrangement uses TRBV5-1 and TRBJ2-1, with D possibly TRBD1 on 6 matching bases. CDR1 is SGHRS, CDR2 YFSETQ, per germline. The CDR3 runs 12 residues. V gave up 3 bases and J gave up 7 bases, with 8 bases separating them. CDR3 residues: CASSYTGNEQFF. DNA for the CDR3: TGCGCCAGCAGCTACACAGGGAATGAGCAGTTCTTC.

The CDR3 spells CASSPDRTNYGYTF. CDR3 in DNA: TGTGCCAGCTCACCGGACAGGACTAACTATGGCTACACCTTC. The chain links TRBV18 to TRBJ1-2, with 7 bases fitting TRBD1. This CDR3 comprises 14 residues. With 3 bases clipped from V and 0 bases from J, the junction kept 1 base outside the gene matches. Germline V gives CDR1 KGHSH, CDR2 LQKENI.

The chain employs TRBV10-3 and TRBJ2-3; TRBD1 is a possible D gene (6 bases). In germline, CDR1 is ENHRY, CDR2 SYGVKD. CDR3 length: 14 amino acids. Trimming shortened V by 7 bases and J by 3 bases, and 14 bases separated the two germline ends. CDR3 in DNA: TGTGCCATCACGGTGGGGGCCTGGACAGATACGCAGTATTTT. Residues: CAITVGAWTDTQYF.

This chain joins TRBV3-1 (or the pseudogene TRBV3-2) and TRBJ1-4; 7 bases align to TRBD1. This CDR3 is 14 amino acids long. Per germline, CDR1 LGHDT and CDR2 YNNKEL (reference sequence). V dropped 4 bases and J dropped 7; count of bases not matched to a gene: 6. In nucleotides, the CDR3 is TGTGCCAGCAGCCCTGGACAGGTTGGTGAAAAACTGTTTTTT. Its protein product is CASSPGQVGEKLFF.

The chain carries TRBV6-2 or TRBV6-3 and TRBJ2-1; TRBD2 might be the D (6 bases). The CDR3 runs to 15 residues. Germline CDR1 reads MNHEY; CDR2 reads SVGEGT. Trimming removed 6 bases from V and 6 bases from J, with 18 bases in between. The DNA of the CDR3 is TGTGCCAGCAGCCCATGGGGGGAGGCCTCCAATGAGCAGTTCTTC. Translated, it gives CASSPWGEASNEQFF.

The CDR3 coding sequence is TGTGCCAGCAGCCCGATAGGGACCCTTGAGCAGTTCTTC. Amino acid sequence: CASSPIGTLEQFF. The chain uses TRBV13 and TRBJ2-1, with D tentatively TRBD1 or TRBD2 (5 bases each). V was clipped by 5 bases and J by 9 bases, with 14 bases between them. This CDR3 spans 13 amino acids. Germline V gene data show CDR1 as PRHDT and CDR2 as FYEKMQ (reference sequence).

The rearrangement joins TRBV28 to TRBJ2-1; 11 bases are shared with TRBD1. CDR1 is MDHEN and CDR2 is SYDVKM in the germline V gene. The CDR3 runs 16 residues. Losses at the gene ends were 6 bases for V and 4 bases for J; bases not matched to a gene: 8. CDR3 residues: CASRSPGTGGYNEQFF. DNA of the CDR3: TGTGCCAGCAGGTCCCCCGGGACAGGGGGATACAATGAGCAGTTCTTC. Looking up the rest from reference TRBV28 and TRBJ2-1 gives the full variable domain: DVKVTQSSRYLVKRTGEKVFLECVQDMDHENMFWYRQDPGLGLRLIYFSYDVKMKEKGDIPEGYSVSREKKERFSLILESASTNQTSMYLCASRSPGTGGYNEQFFGPGTRLTVL.

The chain employs TRBV11-2 and TRBJ2-1, with a possible D match to TRBD2 (5 bases). Per the germline V gene, CDR1 is SGHAT and CDR2 is FQNNGV. This CDR3 is 17 amino acids long. Trimming took off 0 bases at V and 2 bases at J, with 14 bases between the two ends. This chain's CDR3 is CASSLEHGLAAYNEQFF. DNA for the CDR3: TGTGCCAGCAGCTTAGAACACGGGCTAGCCGCCTACAATGAGCAGTTCTTC.

The chain combines TRBV18 with TRBJ2-2; D may be TRBD1 or TRBD2 (6 bases each). The CDR3 totals 16 residues. Deletions cut 3 bases from V and 1 base from J, with 12 bases between. Looked up from germline, CDR1 is KGHSH and CDR2 is LQKENI. The CDR3 DNA reads as TGTGCCAGCTCACCGGAGGGACACTTGAACACCGGGGAGCTGTTTTTT. It specifies CASSPEGHLNTGELFF.